This T cell receptor beta chain was recorded in a study of shared clonotypes between healthy human individuals. Assay used: immunoSEQ multiplex PCR; TCRdb lists only in-frame clones, some missing. Altogether around 2.5 million clones are present, 93% being singletons, with the ten largest covering 0.36%. Findings and limits, study-wide: It was the non-shared clonotypes that had lower generation probabilities than clonotypes shared by all four donors. Researchers sampled blood only, noting tissue repertoires likely differ.

Between the trimmed V and J ends, which lost 5 bases and 4 bases, there was a span of 9 bases. The CDR3 runs to 13 residues. From germline, CDR1 is SEHNR and CDR2 FQNEAQ (reference sequence). In regard to this clone: Antigen unknown.

The specimen was naive CD4+ T cells from PBMCs. Stated subset: CD45RA+ positively selected. The receptor comes from a man aged 18 to 35 in good health. Some clones in this sample may be carry-over from other donors' samples. The rearrangement uses TRBV7-9 and TRBJ2-1; unclear D gene. In nucleotides, the CDR3 is TGTGCCAGCAGCCCCGCAGGTTACAATGAGCAGTTCTTC. Translation gives CASSPAGYNEQFF.